This T cell receptor beta chain was observed in a study of shared clonotypes between healthy human individuals. Study results and limitations: The researchers took only blood, and tissue repertoires probably look different. Deeper or shallower sequencing was expected to change how clonotypes are shared among donors.

In germline, CDR1 is LNHDA, CDR2 SQIVND (reference sequence). V dropped 5 bases and J dropped 5; count of bases not matched to a gene: 6. CDR3 size: 14 residues. Details on this clone: As yet, its antigen is unknown.

The study enrolled healthy HIV-negative adults without recent acute infections or vaccinations as donors. Unsorted PBMC DNA underwent sequencing on ten immunoSEQ deep assay plates. The repertoire was sequenced with immunoSEQ multiplex PCR; TCRdb's copy has only in-frame clones and lacks some. The table lists about 490,000 clones, around 80% of them singletons. The rearrangement uses TRBV19 and TRBJ1-5, with 7 positions matching TRBD1. This receptor was taken from a woman aged 40 to 55 in good health. Some clones in this sample may be carry-over from other donors' samples. The sequencing input was PBMCs. The CDR3 spells CASSARQGDQPQHF. CDR3 bases: TGTGCCAGTAGTGCCCGACAGGGTGATCAGCCCCAGCATTTT.